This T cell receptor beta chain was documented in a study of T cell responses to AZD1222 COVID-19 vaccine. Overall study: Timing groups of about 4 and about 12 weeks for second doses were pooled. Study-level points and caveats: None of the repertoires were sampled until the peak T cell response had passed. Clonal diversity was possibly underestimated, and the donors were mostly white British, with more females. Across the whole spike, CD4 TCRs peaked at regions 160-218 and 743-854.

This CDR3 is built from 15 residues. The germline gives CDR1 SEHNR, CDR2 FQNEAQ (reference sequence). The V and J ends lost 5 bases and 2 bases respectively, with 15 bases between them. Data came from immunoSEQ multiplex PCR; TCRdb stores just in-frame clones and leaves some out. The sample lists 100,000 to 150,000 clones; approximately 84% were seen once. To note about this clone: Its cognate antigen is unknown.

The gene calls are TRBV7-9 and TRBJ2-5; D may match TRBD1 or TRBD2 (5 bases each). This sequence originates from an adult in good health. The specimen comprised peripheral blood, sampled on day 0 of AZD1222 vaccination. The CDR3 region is CASSQGRRGQETQYF. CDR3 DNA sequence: TGTGCCAGCAGCCAGGGACGGCGAGGACAAGAGACCCAGTACTTC.